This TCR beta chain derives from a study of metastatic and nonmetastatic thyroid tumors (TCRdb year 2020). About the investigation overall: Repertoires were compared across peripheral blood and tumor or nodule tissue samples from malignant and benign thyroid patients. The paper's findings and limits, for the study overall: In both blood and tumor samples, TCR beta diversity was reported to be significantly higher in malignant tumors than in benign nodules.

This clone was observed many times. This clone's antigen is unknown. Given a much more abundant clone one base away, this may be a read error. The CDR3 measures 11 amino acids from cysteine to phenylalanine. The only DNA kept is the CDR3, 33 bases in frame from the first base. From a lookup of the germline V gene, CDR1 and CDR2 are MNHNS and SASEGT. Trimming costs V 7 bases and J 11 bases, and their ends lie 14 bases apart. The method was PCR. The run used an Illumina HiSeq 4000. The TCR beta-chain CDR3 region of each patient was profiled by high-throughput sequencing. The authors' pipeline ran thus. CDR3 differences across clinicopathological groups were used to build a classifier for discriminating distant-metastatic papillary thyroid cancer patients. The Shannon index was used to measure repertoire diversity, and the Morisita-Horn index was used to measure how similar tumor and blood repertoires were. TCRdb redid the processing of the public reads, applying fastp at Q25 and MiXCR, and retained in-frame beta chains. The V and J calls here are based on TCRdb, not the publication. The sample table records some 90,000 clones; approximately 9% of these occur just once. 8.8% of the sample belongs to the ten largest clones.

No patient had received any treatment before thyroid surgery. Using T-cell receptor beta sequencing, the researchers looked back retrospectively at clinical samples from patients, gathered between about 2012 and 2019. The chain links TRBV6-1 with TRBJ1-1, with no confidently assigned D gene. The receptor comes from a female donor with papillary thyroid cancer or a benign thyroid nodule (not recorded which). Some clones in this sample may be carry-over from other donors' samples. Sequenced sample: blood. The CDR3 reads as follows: CASNSGAMAFF. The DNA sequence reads TGTGCCAGCAATTCCGGAGCAATGGCTTTCTTT.